This TCR beta chain was captured in a study of siplizumab effects on memory and regulatory T cells. Concerning this clone: Its antigen is not known.

Germline CDR1 reads MNHEY; CDR2 reads SMNVEV (reference sequence). J lost 4 bases, V lost 2 bases, and 6 bases had no gene match. The CDR3 length is 15 residues. TCRdb's table, derived via immunoSEQ multiplex PCR, lists solely in-frame clones and lacks some. Here the sample spans 45,000 to 60,000 clones, over 75% being singletons. Study findings and constraints: The study did not confirm that proliferating Tregs from siplizumab cultures were suppressive. Both greater diversity than memory cells and a major contribution to the alloresponse seemed to characterize naive T cells.

V gene TRBV27 combines with J gene TRBJ2-7; TRBD2 matches 9 bases. The TCR was taken from a human donor in good health. The source material was naive CD8+ T cells sorted from blood. CDR3 nucleotide sequence: TGTGCCAGCAGTTTACTGGCTAGCGGGATGTACGAGCAGTACTTC. This gives the protein CASSLLASGMYEQYF.